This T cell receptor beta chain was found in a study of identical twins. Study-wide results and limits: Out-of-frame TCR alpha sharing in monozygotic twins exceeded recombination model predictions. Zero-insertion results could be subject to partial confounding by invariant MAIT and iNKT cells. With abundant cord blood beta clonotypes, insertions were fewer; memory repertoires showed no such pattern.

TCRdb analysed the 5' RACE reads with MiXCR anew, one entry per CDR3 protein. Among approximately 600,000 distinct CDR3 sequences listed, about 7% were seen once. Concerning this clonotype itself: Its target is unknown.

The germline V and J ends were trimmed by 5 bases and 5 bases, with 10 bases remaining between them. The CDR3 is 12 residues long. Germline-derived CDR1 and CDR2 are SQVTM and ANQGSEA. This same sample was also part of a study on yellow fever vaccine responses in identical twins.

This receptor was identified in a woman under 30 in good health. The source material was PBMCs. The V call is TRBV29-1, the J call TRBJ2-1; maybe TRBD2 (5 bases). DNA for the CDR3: TGCAGCGTTCGCTTGACTAACAATGAGCAGTTCTTC. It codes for CSVRLTNNEQFF.